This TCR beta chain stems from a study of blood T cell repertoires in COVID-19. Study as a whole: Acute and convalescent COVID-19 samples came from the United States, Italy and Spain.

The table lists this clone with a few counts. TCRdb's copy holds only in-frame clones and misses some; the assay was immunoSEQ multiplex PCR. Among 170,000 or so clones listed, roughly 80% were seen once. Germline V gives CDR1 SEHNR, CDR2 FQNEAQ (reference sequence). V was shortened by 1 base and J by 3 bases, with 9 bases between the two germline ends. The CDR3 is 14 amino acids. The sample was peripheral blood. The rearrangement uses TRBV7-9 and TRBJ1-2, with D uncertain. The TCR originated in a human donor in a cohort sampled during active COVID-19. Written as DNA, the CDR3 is TGTGCCAGCAGCTTAGTTTGGAGAGACTATGGCTACACCTTC. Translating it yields CASSLVWRDYGYTF.